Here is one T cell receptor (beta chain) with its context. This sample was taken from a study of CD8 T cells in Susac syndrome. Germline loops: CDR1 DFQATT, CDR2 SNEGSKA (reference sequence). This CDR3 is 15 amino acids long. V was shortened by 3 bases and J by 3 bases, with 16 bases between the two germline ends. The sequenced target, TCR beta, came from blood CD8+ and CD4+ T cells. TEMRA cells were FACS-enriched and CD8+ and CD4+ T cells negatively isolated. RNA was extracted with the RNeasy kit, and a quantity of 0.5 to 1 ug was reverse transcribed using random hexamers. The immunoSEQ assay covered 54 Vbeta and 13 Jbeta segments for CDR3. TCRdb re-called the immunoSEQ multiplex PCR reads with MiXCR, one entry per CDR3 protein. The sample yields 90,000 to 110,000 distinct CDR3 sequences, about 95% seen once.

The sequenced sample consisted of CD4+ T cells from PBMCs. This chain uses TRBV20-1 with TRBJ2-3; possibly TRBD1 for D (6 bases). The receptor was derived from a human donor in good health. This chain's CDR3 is CSARYRVSGTDTQYF. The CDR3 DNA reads TGCAGTGCTAGGTACAGGGTATCGGGGACAGATACGCAGTATTTT.